These 25 T cell receptor beta chains share one sample of origin, sequenced in a study of a mutant IDH1 vaccine in newly diagnosed glioma. These receptors are not linked to any known antigen. The time point was: week 5, during vaccination. The content of each vaccine dose was 300 ug of mutant IDH1 20-mer peptide, and topical imiquimod accompanied it. The method was immunoSEQ multiplex PCR; TCRdb's version includes in-frame clones alone and lacks a portion of them. The table records some 33,000 clones, approximately 53% of them present only once. The source material was PBMCs, sampled from a glioma patient whose treatment included an IDH1 peptide vaccine. Receptor source: a woman aged 18-29 years with glioma.

The V and J genes are TRBV7-6 and TRBJ2-7, with D possibly being TRBD2 (5 bases). Looked up from germline, CDR1 is SGHVS and CDR2 is FNYEAQ. The V end was cut by 6 bases, the J end by 2 bases, with 14 bases between. This CDR3 region has 14 residues. This CDR3 reads CASSPLAEAYEQYF. DNA for the CDR3: TGTGCCAGCAGTCCTCTAGCTGAAGCCTACGAGCAGTACTTC.

Written as DNA, the CDR3 is TGTGCCAGTAGTATCGAGAAGAACACTGAAGCTTTCTTT. This translates into CASSIEKNTEAFF. V gene TRBV19 combines with J gene TRBJ1-1; no clear D. Trimming pared 3 bases from V and 1 base from J, leaving 6 bases between. This CDR3 is 13 amino acids long. From germline, CDR1 is LNHDA and CDR2 SQIVND (reference sequence).

This chain links TRBV27 with TRBJ1-2, with D possibly TRBD1 on 5 matching bases. Germline V lookup: CDR1 MNHEY, CDR2 SMNVEV (reference sequence). This CDR3 is 13 amino acids long. Trimming removed 5 bases at V and 2 bases at J, with 9 bases between. Here the CDR3 DNA reads TGTGCCAGCAGTGCGGGGCCCAACTATGGCTACACCTTC. It translates to CASSAGPNYGYTF.

The genes are TRBV4-1 and TRBJ1-2; tentatively, D is TRBD1 (5 bases). This CDR3 contains 15 residues. Germline assignment: CDR1 MGHRA and CDR2 YSYEKL. V lost 1 base, J lost 0 bases, and 9 bases lay in between. CDR3 nucleotides: TGCGCCAGCAGCCAAGGACAGAAGACTAACTATGGCTACACCTTC. Encoded protein: CASSQGQKTNYGYTF.

This clone was seen more than once but under ten times. The chain has TRBV30 and TRBJ2-7; D possibly matches TRBD1 or TRBD2 (6 bases each). The V end lost 7 bases, the J end lost 6 bases, and 13 bases lay between the germline ends. The CDR3 length is 11 residues. Germline loops: CDR1 GTSNPN, CDR2 SVGIG (reference sequence). The CDR3 coding sequence is TGTGCCTACTCGGGGGCCAGCGAGCAGTACTTC. Its protein is CAYSGASEQYF.

This clone was counted between two and nine times. The J gene is TRBJ1-2, the V gene TRBV5-1; 8 bases match TRBD1. V lost 4 bases, J lost 2 bases, and 10 bases stayed unmatched. The CDR3 has 16 residues. CDR1 and CDR2 from the germline V gene are SGHRS and YFSETQ. In DNA form, the CDR3 reads TGCGCCAGCAGCCCAAACCTTAGGACAGGGAACTATGGCTACACCTTC. As protein: CASSPNLRTGNYGYTF. Looking up the rest from reference TRBV5-1 and TRBJ1-2 gives the full variable domain: KAGVTQTPRYLIKTRGQQVTLSCSPISGHRSVSWYQQTPGQGLQFLFEYFSETQRNKGNFPGRFSGRQFSNSRSEMNVSTLELGDSALYLCASSPNLRTGNYGYTFGSGTRLTVV.

J is TRBJ2-7 and V is TRBV27, with D perhaps TRBD2 (5 bases). CDR1 and CDR2 (germline): MNHEY, SMNVEV (reference sequence). The CDR3 loop spans 13 amino acids. V lost 6 bases to trimming and J lost 0 bases, with 9 bases between them. The CDR3 reads CASSPGISYEQYF. As DNA, the CDR3 is TGTGCCAGCAGCCCCGGGATCTCCTACGAGCAGTACTTC.

J is TRBJ2-7 and V is TRBV6-6; D gene unclear. The CDR3 is 13 amino acids. Germline V gene lookup returns CDR1 MNHNY and CDR2 SVGAGI (reference sequence). The V and J ends lost 4 bases and 6 bases respectively, with 13 bases between them. The CDR3: CASSWQRAIEQYF. CDR3 bases: TGTGCCAGCAGTTGGCAACGAGCGATCGAGCAGTACTTC.

This sequence joins TRBV5-8 and TRBJ1-2; D is undetermined. Deletions cut 1 base from V and 4 bases from J, with 11 bases between. The CDR3 contains 14 residues. Germline-derived CDR1 and CDR2 are SGHTS and YDEGEE. DNA of the CDR3: TGTGCCAGCAGCTTGACGGGAGTATCCTATGGCTACACCTTC. It codes for CASSLTGVSYGYTF.

This clone turned up a few times. The chain is built from TRBV5-6 and TRBJ1-1; 7 bases fit TRBD1. The germline V gene has CDR1 SGHDT and CDR2 YYEEEE. This CDR3 comprises 13 residues. Trimming removed 0 bases from V and 10 bases from J; junction bases left unmatched: 6. The DNA for the CDR3 is TGTGCCAGCAGCTTGGTACAGGGGTTGAGAGCTTTCTTT. Translated, it gives CASSLVQGLRAFF. Variable domain in full (rest from reference TRBV5-6 and TRBJ1-1): DAGVTQSPTHLIKTRGQQVTLRCSPKSGHDTVSWYQQALGQGPQFIFQYYEEEERQRGNFPDRFSGHQFPNYSSELNVNALLLGDSALYLCASSLVQGLRAFFGQGTRLTVV.

As regards this clone: Mismatch with germline at one junction end may stem from a read error. This rearrangement joins TRBV20-1 to TRBJ1-2; D may be TRBD1 (5 bases). The CDR3 extends over 11 amino acids. Germline V gene data show CDR1 as DFQATT and CDR2 as SNEGSKA (reference sequence). CDR3: CSASDGTGRAF. CDR3 in DNA: TGCAGTGCTAGTGACGGGACCGGCAGGGCCTTC.

The chain combines TRBV19 with TRBJ1-6; 8 bases line up with TRBD1. V lost 9 bases, J lost 7 bases, and 5 bases stayed unmatched. This CDR3 region has 13 residues. Germline lookup yields CDR1 LNHDA and CDR2 SQIVND (reference sequence). The CDR3 here is CASADRGNSPLHF. Here the CDR3 DNA reads TGTGCCAGCGCCGACAGGGGAAATTCACCCCTCCACTTT. The full variable domain, rest sourced from reference TRBV19 and TRBJ1-6, is DGGITQSPKYLFRKEGQNVTLSCEQNLNHDAMYWYRQDPGQGLRLIYYSQIVNDFQKGDIAEGYSVSREKKESFPLTVTSAQKNPTAFYLCASADRGNSPLHFGNGTRLTVT.

V is TRBV5-4 and J is TRBJ1-1, with 8 bases lining up with TRBD1. This CDR3 is built from 13 residues. Germline V gene data show CDR1 as SGHNT and CDR2 as YYREEE (reference sequence). V lost 7 bases to trimming and J lost 0 bases; unmatched junction nucleotides: 2. The DNA of the CDR3 is TGTGCCAGCGGACAGGGTTTGAACACTGAAGCTTTCTTT. Protein sequence: CASGQGLNTEAFF.

This clone was seen more than once but under ten times. This rearrangement joins TRBV5-6 to TRBJ2-7, with 8 bases that match TRBD1. Germline lookup yields CDR1 SGHDT and CDR2 YYEEEE. With V trimmed by 0 bases and J by 2 bases, 4 bases remained unmatched. The CDR3 length is 15 residues. This CDR3 is CASSLGDRGTYEQYF. The CDR3 DNA follows: TGTGCCAGCAGCTTGGGCGACAGGGGCACCTACGAGCAGTACTTC.

This chain joins TRBV7-2 and TRBJ2-7; tentative D call: TRBD2 (5 bases). The length of the CDR3 is 13 residues. The germline V gene encodes CDR1 SGHTA and CDR2 FQGNSA. Trimming left V 6 bases short and J 3 bases short, with 12 bases between. The CDR3 DNA is TGTGCCAGCAGTGGGCAGCGGAACTACGAGCAGTACTTC. This encodes CASSGQRNYEQYF.

The sample holds a few counts of this clone. The V and J genes are TRBV7-9 and TRBJ1-2, with a possible D match to TRBD1 (6 bases). V shed 5 bases and J shed 2 bases, with 15 bases lying between them. CDR3 size: 15 residues. Germline V gene sequence: CDR1 SEHNR, CDR2 FQNEAQ (reference sequence). The CDR3 coding sequence is TGTGCCAGCAGCACAAGGACAGAAAGGAACTATGGCTACACCTTC. This translates into CASSTRTERNYGYTF.

This clone was detected only a few times. This chain joins TRBV25-1 and TRBJ1-3; 7 bases align to TRBD1. V shed 8 bases, J shed 4 bases, and the junction held 11 bases outside the gene matches. The germline V gene has CDR1 MGHDK and CDR2 SYGVNS. The CDR3 sequence is 15 residues long. CDR3 region: CASGIRQGSGNTIYF. The CDR3 nucleotides are TGTGCCAGCGGAATCCGACAGGGATCAGGAAACACCATATATTTT.

The chain links TRBV6-1 to TRBJ2-7; D is ambiguous. This CDR3 is 15 amino acids long. CDR1 is MNHNS and CDR2 is SASEGT in the germline V gene. Trimming took 6 bases from V and 4 from J, leaving 19 bases between them. The CDR3 reads CASRTGQATAYEQYF. DNA of the CDR3: TGTGCCAGCAGGACGGGCCAGGCCACAGCTTACGAGCAGTACTTC.

The chain joins TRBV10-3 to TRBJ2-7; D is unclear. The CDR3 spans 13 residues. The V gene's germline CDR1 is ENHRY and CDR2 SYGVKD. The ends were cut back, 3 bases at V and 5 bases at J, with 11 bases in the middle. The CDR3 DNA follows: TGTGCCATCAGTGACCCAGCAGGAAACGAGCAGTACTTC. Translated: CAISDPAGNEQYF.

CDR3 nucleotide sequence: TGCAGCGTTGGCCGGGACGGGACTAATGAAAAACTGTTTTTT. Its protein product is CSVGRDGTNEKLFF. V and J are TRBV29-1 and TRBJ1-4, with D perhaps TRBD1 (5 bases). The CDR3 length is 14 residues. V shed 4 bases and J shed 2 bases, with 11 bases lying between them. Germline CDR1 and CDR2: SQVTM and ANQGSEA.

CDR3: CASSLSSGQTYEQYF. The CDR3 DNA is TGTGCCAGCAGCTTGAGTTCGGGACAGACCTACGAGCAGTACTTC. J is TRBJ2-7 and V is TRBV11-3; the match to TRBD1 covers 7 bases. This CDR3 contains 15 residues. Germline CDR1 is SGHNT and CDR2 is YENEEA. Trimming took 3 bases from V and 2 from J; bases not matched to a gene: 7.

The J gene is TRBJ2-1, the V gene TRBV9, with 7 bases aligning to TRBD2. V lost 2 bases and J lost 3; bases outside the gene matches: 5. Germline-derived CDR1 and CDR2 are SGDLS and YYNGEE. This CDR3 region has 15 residues. The CDR3: CASSVAGTNYNEQFF. CDR3 coding DNA: TGTGCCAGCAGCGTGGCCGGGACTAACTACAATGAGCAGTTCTTC.

This clone turned up a few times. This sequence joins TRBV5-1 and TRBJ1-5, with TRBD1 identical over 9 bases. V dropped 4 bases and J dropped 4; count of bases not matched to a gene: 6. The germline V gene encodes CDR1 SGHRS and CDR2 YFSETQ. The CDR3 is made up of 15 amino acids. The CDR3 reads CASSPGQGINQPQHF. CDR3 coding DNA: TGCGCCAGCAGCCCGGGACAGGGTATTAATCAGCCCCAGCATTTT.

The chain carries TRBV27 and TRBJ2-7; TRBD1 matches 7 bases. This CDR3 comprises 14 residues. V was pared by 3 bases and J by 3 bases, with 5 bases of the junction left unmatched. The V gene's germline CDR1 is MNHEY and CDR2 SMNVEV (reference sequence). The CDR3 DNA reads TGTGCCAGCAGTTTTTCGCCAGGGGGCTACGAGCAGTACTTC. Residues: CASSFSPGGYEQYF.

The chain couples TRBV28 to TRBJ2-5; D is possibly TRBD1 (5 bases). The germline gives CDR1 MDHEN, CDR2 SYDVKM. The CDR3 extends over 13 amino acids. Trimming stripped 5 bases from V and 11 bases from J, with 18 bases between. In nucleotides, the CDR3 is TGTGCCAGCAGTCCGGACACCCGGGTGACTCAGTACTTC. Amino acid sequence: CASSPDTRVTQYF.